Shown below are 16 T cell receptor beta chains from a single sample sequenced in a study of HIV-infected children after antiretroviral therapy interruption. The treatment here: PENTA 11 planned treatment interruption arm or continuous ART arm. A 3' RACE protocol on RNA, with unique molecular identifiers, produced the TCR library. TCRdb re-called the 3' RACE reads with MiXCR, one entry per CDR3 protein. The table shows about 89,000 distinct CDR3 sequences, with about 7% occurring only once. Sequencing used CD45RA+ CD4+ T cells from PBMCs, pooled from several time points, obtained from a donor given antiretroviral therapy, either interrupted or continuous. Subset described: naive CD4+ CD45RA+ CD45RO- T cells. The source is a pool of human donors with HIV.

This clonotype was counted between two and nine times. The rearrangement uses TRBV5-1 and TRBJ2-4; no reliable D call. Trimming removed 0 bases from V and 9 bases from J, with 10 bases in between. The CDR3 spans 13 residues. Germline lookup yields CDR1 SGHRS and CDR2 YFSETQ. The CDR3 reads CASSLASSGIQYF. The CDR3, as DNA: TGCGCCAGCAGCTTGGCAAGTTCTGGCATTCAGTACTTC.

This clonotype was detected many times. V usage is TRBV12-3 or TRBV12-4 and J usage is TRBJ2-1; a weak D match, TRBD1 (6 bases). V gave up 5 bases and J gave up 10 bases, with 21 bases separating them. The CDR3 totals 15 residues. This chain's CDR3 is CASSLKGVLVGEQFF. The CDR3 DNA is TGTGCCAGCAGTCTAAAGGGGGTTCTGGTAGGGGAGCAGTTCTTC.

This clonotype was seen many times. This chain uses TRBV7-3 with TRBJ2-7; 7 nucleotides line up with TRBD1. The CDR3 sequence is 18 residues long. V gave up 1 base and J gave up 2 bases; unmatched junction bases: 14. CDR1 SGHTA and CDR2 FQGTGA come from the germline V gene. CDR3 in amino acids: CASSLKPSGPGGAYEQYF. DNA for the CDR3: TGTGCCAGCAGCTTAAAGCCAAGCGGACCAGGGGGAGCCTACGAGCAGTACTTC.

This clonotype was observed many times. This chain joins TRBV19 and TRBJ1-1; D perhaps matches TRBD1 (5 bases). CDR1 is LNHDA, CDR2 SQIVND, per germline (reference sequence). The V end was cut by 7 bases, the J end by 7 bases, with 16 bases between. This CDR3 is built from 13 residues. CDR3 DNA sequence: TGTGCCAGTACTCGGCCGGGACGGAATGAAGCTTTCTTT. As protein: CASTRPGRNEAFF.

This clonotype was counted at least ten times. The CDR3 nucleotides are TGCAGTGCTGCTGACAGCTATGGCTACACCTTC. Encoded protein: CSAADSYGYTF. The chain employs TRBV20-1 and TRBJ1-2; TRBD1 might be the D (5 bases). The ends were cut back, 5 bases at V and 4 bases at J, with 8 bases in the middle. The CDR3 loop spans 11 amino acids. Per the germline V gene, CDR1 is DFQATT and CDR2 is SNEGSKA (reference sequence).

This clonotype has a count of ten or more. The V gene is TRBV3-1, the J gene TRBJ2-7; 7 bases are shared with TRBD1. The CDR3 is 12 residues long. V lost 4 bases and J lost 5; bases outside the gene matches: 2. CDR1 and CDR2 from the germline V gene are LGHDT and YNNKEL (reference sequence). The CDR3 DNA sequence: TGTGCCAGCAGCCGGGGACAGAACGAGCAGTACTTC. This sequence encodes CASSRGQNEQYF.

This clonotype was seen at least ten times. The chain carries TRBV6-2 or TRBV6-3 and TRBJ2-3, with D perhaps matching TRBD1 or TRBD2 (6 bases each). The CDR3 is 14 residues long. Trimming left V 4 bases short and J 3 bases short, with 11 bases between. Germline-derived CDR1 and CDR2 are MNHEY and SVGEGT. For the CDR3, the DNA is TGTGCCAGCAGTTTGGGGGGCTCTACAGATACGCAGTATTTT. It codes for CASSLGGSTDTQYF.

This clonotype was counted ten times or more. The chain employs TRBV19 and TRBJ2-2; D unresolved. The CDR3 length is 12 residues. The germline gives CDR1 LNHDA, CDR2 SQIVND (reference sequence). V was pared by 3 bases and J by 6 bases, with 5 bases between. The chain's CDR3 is CASSIRAGELFF. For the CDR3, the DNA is TGTGCCAGTAGTATTCGGGCCGGGGAGCTGTTTTTT.

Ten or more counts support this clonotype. The CDR3 loop reads CASSQASGYTF. Here the CDR3 DNA reads TGTGCCAGCAGCCAAGCGAGTGGCTACACCTTC. The chain joins TRBV3-1 to TRBJ1-2, with D unresolved. The CDR3 has 11 residues. The V gene's germline CDR1 is LGHDT and CDR2 YNNKEL (reference sequence). The V end lost 1 base, the J end lost 7 bases, and 4 bases lay between the germline ends.

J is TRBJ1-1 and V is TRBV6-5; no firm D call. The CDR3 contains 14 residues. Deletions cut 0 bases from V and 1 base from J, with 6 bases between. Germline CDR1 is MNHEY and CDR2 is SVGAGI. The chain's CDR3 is CASSYSHANTEAFF. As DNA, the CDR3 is TGTGCCAGCAGTTACTCCCACGCGAACACTGAAGCTTTCTTT.

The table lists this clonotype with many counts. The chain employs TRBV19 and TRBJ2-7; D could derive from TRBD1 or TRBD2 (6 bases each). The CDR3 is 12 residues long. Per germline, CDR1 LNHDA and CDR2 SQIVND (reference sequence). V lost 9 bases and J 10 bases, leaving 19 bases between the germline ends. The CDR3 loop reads CASRGLGYEQYF. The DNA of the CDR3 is TGTGCCAGCAGGGGACTGGGGTATGAACAGTACTTC.

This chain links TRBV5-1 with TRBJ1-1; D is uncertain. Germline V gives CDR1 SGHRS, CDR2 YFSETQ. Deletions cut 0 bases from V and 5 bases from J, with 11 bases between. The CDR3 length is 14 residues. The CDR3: CASSLARIGTEAFF. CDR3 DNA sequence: TGCGCCAGCAGCTTGGCCAGGATCGGAACTGAAGCTTTCTTT.

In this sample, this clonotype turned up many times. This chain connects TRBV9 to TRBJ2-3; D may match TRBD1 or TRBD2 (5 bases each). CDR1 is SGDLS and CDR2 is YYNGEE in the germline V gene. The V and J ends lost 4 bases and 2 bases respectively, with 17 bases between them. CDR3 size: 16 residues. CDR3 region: CASSPLLWDPTDTQYF. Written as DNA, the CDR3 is TGTGCCAGCAGCCCATTGCTTTGGGACCCCACAGATACGCAGTATTTT.

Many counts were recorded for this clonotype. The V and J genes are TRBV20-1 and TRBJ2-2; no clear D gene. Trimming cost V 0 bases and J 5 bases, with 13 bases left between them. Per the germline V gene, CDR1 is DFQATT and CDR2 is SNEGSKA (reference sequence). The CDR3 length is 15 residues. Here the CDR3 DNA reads TGCAGTGCTAGAGACCCCCGTGGCGGAACCGGGGAGCTGTTTTTT. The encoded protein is CSARDPRGGTGELFF.

CDR3 DNA sequence: TGTGCCAGCAGCCTGCGGGACCTACGCACAGATACGCAGTATTTT. Residues: CASSLRDLRTDTQYF. The chain recombines TRBV7-2 with TRBJ2-3; tentatively, D is TRBD2 (6 bases). The CDR3 spans 15 residues. Germline V gives CDR1 SGHTA, CDR2 FQGNSA. Deletions cut 5 bases from V and 1 base from J, with 13 bases between.

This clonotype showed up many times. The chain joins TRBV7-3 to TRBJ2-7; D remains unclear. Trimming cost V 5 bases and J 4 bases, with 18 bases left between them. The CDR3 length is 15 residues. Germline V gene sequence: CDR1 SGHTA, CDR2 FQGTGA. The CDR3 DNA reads TGTGCCAGCAGCCTCTCACCTAGTAATCAGTACGAGCAGTACTTC. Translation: CASSLSPSNQYEQYF.